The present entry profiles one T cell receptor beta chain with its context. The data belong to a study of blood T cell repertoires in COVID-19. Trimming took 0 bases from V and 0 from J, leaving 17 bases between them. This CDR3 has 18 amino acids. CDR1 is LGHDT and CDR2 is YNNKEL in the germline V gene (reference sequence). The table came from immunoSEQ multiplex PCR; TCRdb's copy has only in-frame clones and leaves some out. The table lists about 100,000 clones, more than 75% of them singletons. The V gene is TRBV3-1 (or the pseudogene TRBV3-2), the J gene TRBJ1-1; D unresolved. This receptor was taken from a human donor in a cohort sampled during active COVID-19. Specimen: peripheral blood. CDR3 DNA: TGTGCCAGCAGCCAAGACCTCGTCTGGGCCAGCATGAACACTGAAGCTTTCTTT. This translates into CASSQDLVWASMNTEAFF.